This TCR beta chain was observed in a study of identical twins. Whole-study findings and limits: There is a chance that invariant MAIT and iNKT cells partially muddied zero-insertion analyses.

Donors uniformly comprised healthy Caucasians. Turning to this clonotype: Antigen specificity is unknown.

One entry per CDR3 protein results from TCRdb running MiXCR on the 5' RACE reads. This sample has roughly 1,500,000 distinct CDR3 sequences; roughly a third occur once, and the top ten carry about 0.27%. Sequenced input: cord blood. The sequence derives from a newborn girl in good health.

CDR3 bases: TGTGCCAGCAGTTTTCGTTTTCTACAATTGGCAAAAGGGACTAGCGGGAGGAATGAGCAGTTCTTC. It encodes CASSFRFLQLAKGTSGRNEQFF. V and J are TRBV12-3 or TRBV12-4 and TRBJ2-1, with 15 positions matching TRBD2. CDR3 length: 22 amino acids. V dropped 3 bases and J dropped 7; count of bases not matched to a gene: 22.